The subject of this entry is one T cell receptor beta chain. The ends were cut back, 0 bases at V and 1 base at J, with 4 bases in the middle. The CDR3 covers 14 residues. Germline loops: CDR1 SGHNT, CDR2 YYREEE (reference sequence). Assay runs were performed at deep level. Here immunoSEQ multiplex PCR was the method, and the copy in TCRdb shows in-frame clones only, minus some. Of about 95,000 clones detected, roughly 69% appear once; the ten largest clones hold more than 40%. The sample comes from a study of shared clonotypes between healthy human individuals. The source is a man aged 25-45 years in good health. The specimen was memory CD8+ T cells sorted from blood. Subset: CD45RO+ cells pooled with CCR7-negative TemRA cells. The chain joins TRBV5-4 to TRBJ2-2; no clear D. Here the CDR3 reads CASSLARNTGELFF. CDR3 DNA: TGTGCCAGCAGCTTGGCCAGGAACACCGGGGAGCTGTTTTTT.